Listed below are T cell receptor beta chains from one sample, sequenced in a study of T cell repertoires in cytomegalovirus infection. These receptors lack a known antigen. Via MiXCR, TCRdb re-called the reads, giving one row per CDR3 protein. In the table there are approximately 470,000 distinct CDR3 sequences, about 44% of which are singletons. The starting material was cultured PBMCs, obtained from culture after CMV antigen stimulation. The receptor set was obtained from a human donor in good health (CMV status not recorded). Some clones in this sample may be carry-over from other donors' samples. CDR3s include the opening cysteine and the closing phenylalanine or tryptophan. A D gene is named only where the DNA matches it firmly. Part of the rows lack a size; the others show once, few, many or a class for expanded clones.

clone_size	d_call	v_call	j_call	cdr3_aa	cdr3_nt
few	.	TRBV11-2	TRBJ1-1	CASSFVNTEAFF	TGTGCCAGCAGCTTCGTCAACACTGAAGCTTTCTTT
few	.	TRBV7-2	TRBJ2-2	CASSQRLGNAGELFF	TGTGCCAGCAGCCAAAGGTTAGGTAACGCCGGGGAGCTGTTTTTT
.	TRBD2	TRBV7-2	TRBJ2-5	CASSLEVGGQETQYF	TGTGCCAGCAGCTTAGAAGTGGGGGGGCAAGAGACCCAGTACTTC
few	.	TRBV25-1	TRBJ2-1	CASSEVLHNEQFF	TGTGCCAGCAGTGAAGTCCTCCACAATGAGCAGTTCTTC
once	.	TRBV4-1	TRBJ1-6	CASSQDGGLRSPLHF	TGTGCCAGCAGCCAAGACGGTGGGTTGCGATCACCCCTCCACTTT
few	TRBD1	TRBV3-1	TRBJ1-1	CASSPRDRGNTEAFF	TGTGCCAGCAGCCCCCGGGACAGGGGAAACACTGAAGCTTTCTTT
few	TRBD2	TRBV27	TRBJ2-1	CASSFGGSNEQFF	TGTGCCAGCAGCTTCGGGGGGAGCAATGAGCAGTTCTTC
few	TRBD2	TRBV7-2	TRBJ2-3	CASSLSFSGRGGTDTQYF	TGTGCCAGCAGCCTCAGCTTTAGCGGGAGGGGGGGCACAGATACGCAGTATTTT
.	.	TRBV6-2/TRBV6-3	TRBJ1-4	CASRVDSPNEKLFF	TGTGCCAGCAGGGTGGACAGTCCGAATGAAAAACTGTTTTTT
.	.	TRBV6-5	TRBJ2-3	CASQGASTDTQYF	TGTGCCAGCCAAGGGGCGAGCACAGATACGCAGTATTTT
.	TRBD1	TRBV11-2	TRBJ2-5	CASSLGQGSETQYF	TGTGCCAGCAGCTTAGGACAGGGCTCAGAGACCCAGTACTTC
.	TRBD2	TRBV11-1	TRBJ2-5	CASSSWGGRETQYF	TGTGCCAGCAGCTCCTGGGGGGGAAGAGAGACCCAGTACTTC
.	.	TRBV19	TRBJ1-1	CASTNPGGPNTEAFF	TGTGCCAGTACTAATCCGGGGGGCCCGAACACTGAAGCTTTCTTT
few	TRBD2	TRBV12-3/TRBV12-4	TRBJ2-1	CASSSRLAGVLYNEQFF	TGTGCCAGCAGTTCACGACTAGCGGGAGTGCTTTACAATGAGCAGTTCTTC
once	.	TRBV5-1	TRBJ2-3	CASSFELGTQYF	TGCGCCAGCAGCTTCGAATTGGGTACGCAGTATTTT
.	.	TRBV19	TRBJ2-7	CASRRSGLVPYEQYF	TGTGCCAGTAGAAGGTCGGGACTTGTACCCTACGAGCAGTACTTC
few	.	TRBV7-9	TRBJ1-4	CASSLAMTFTLATNEKLFF	TGTGCCAGCAGCTTAGCTATGACATTTACGCTCGCAACTAATGAAAAACTGTTTTTT
.	TRBD1	TRBV7-2	TRBJ1-1	CASSTRQGKGTEAFF	TGTGCCAGCAGCACTCGACAGGGAAAGGGCACTGAAGCTTTCTTT
.	.	TRBV12-3/TRBV12-4	TRBJ1-3	CASRVARGNTIYF	TGTGCCAGCAGAGTAGCCCGGGGAAACACCATATATTTT
.	.	TRBV20-1	TRBJ1-2	CSARDQAVGNYGYTF	TGCAGTGCTAGAGATCAGGCAGTCGGTAACTATGGCTACACCTTC
.	.	TRBV4-1	TRBJ2-7	CASSQEAPGPSTGEQYF	TGCGCCAGCAGCCAAGAGGCGCCGGGGCCCAGTACAGGGGAGCAGTACTTC
few	.	TRBV12-3/TRBV12-4	TRBJ2-7	CASSFQNPSYEQYF	TGTGCCAGCAGTTTCCAAAATCCTAGCTACGAGCAGTACTTC
.	TRBD1	TRBV6-2/TRBV6-3	TRBJ1-5	CASKTDRGPWNQPQHF	TGTGCCAGCAAGACGGACAGGGGGCCTTGGAATCAGCCCCAGCATTTT
few	TRBD1	TRBV6-1	TRBJ2-1	CASRPVGQVYNEQFF	TGTGCCAGCAGGCCGGTGGGACAGGTCTACAATGAGCAGTTCTTC
.	TRBD1	TRBV7-2	TRBJ1-2	CASSLGSAGGAYGYTF	TGTGCCAGCAGCTTGGGATCGGCAGGGGGCGCCTATGGCTACACCTTC
.	.	TRBV6-1	TRBJ2-1	CASSEFGGRNLYNEQFF	TGTGCCAGCAGTGAATTTGGTGGGAGGAATCTTTACAATGAGCAGTTCTTC
.	.	TRBV4-3	TRBJ2-2	CASSQGPGTGELFF	TGCGCCAGCAGCCAAGGTCCAGGGACCGGGGAGCTGTTTTTT
.	.	TRBV7-2	TRBJ2-3	CASSSVFWAGSGTDTQYF	TGTGCCAGCAGCTCCGTATTTTGGGCGGGGAGCGGCACAGATACGCAGTATTTT
many	TRBD1	TRBV4-1	TRBJ1-1	CASSQDGAGGKRGTEAFF	TGCGCCAGCAGCCAAGATGGGGCAGGGGGGAAGAGGGGCACTGAAGCTTTCTTT
.	.	TRBV7-2	TRBJ2-3	CASSLFSGTVTDTQYF	TGTGCCAGCAGCTTATTCAGTGGCACTGTCACAGATACGCAGTATTTT
.	.	TRBV28	TRBJ1-5	CASSAQDGWQPQHF	TGTGCCAGCAGTGCTCAGGATGGCTGGCAGCCCCAGCATTTT
.	.	TRBV7-2	TRBJ2-3	CASSLGPGGVGTDTQYF	TGTGCCAGCAGCTTAGGCCCAGGAGGAGTAGGCACAGATACGCAGTATTTT
.	.	TRBV4-1	TRBJ2-1	CASSQGHGGAGNEQFF	TGCGCCAGCAGCCAAGGTCATGGGGGGGCCGGCAATGAGCAGTTCTTC
.	TRBD1	TRBV10-3	TRBJ1-1	CAIRPQGATTEAFF	TGTGCCATCAGGCCACAGGGGGCGACCACTGAAGCTTTCTTT
many	.	TRBV4-1	TRBJ2-1	CASSQDMRARTYNEQFF	TGCGCCAGCAGCCAAGATATGCGCGCCCGAACCTACAATGAGCAGTTCTTC
.	.	TRBV28	TRBJ1-5	CASRTGHRDQPQHF	TGTGCCAGCAGGACTGGACATAGGGATCAGCCCCAGCATTTT
few	.	TRBV19	TRBJ2-1	CASRGMELGGYNEQFF	TGTGCCAGTAGGGGGATGGAGCTTGGGGGATACAATGAGCAGTTCTTC
many	.	TRBV7-2	TRBJ1-2	CASSLLTKIYGYTF	TGTGCCAGCAGCTTACTGACAAAGATCTATGGCTACACCTTC
.	TRBD1	TRBV7-6	TRBJ1-4	CASSNNRGTNEKLFF	TGTGCCAGCAGCAATAACAGGGGCACTAATGAAAAACTGTTTTTT
.	.	TRBV7-3	TRBJ1-3	CASSPMELSGNTIYF	TGTGCCAGCAGCCCTATGGAGCTCTCTGGAAACACCATATATTTT
.	.	TRBV4-3	TRBJ2-1	CASSQALGRYEQFF	TGCGCCAGCAGCCAAGCCTTAGGACGTTATGAGCAGTTCTTC
few	.	TRBV7-6	TRBJ1-1	CASSRLGRAEAFF	TGTGCCAGCAGCCGACTTGGAAGGGCTGAAGCTTTCTTT
few	TRBD2	TRBV7-2	TRBJ2-3	CASGRAGGTDTQYF	TGTGCCAGCGGACGGGCGGGGGGCACAGATACGCAGTATTTT
.	.	TRBV5-4	TRBJ2-2	CASSLTMNTGELFF	TGTGCCAGCAGCTTAACTATGAACACCGGGGAGCTGTTTTTT
.	.	TRBV7-4	TRBJ2-1	CASSLVGALTSREQFF	TGTGCCAGCAGCTTAGTGGGGGCTCTCACCTCCCGTGAGCAGTTCTTC
.	.	TRBV19	TRBJ1-5	CASSMRINQPQHF	TGTGCCAGTAGTATGAGGATCAATCAGCCCCAGCATTTT
.	.	TRBV7-2	TRBJ1-1	CASTATQGNTEAFF	TGTGCCAGCACCGCCACGCAGGGGAACACTGAAGCTTTCTTT
few	.	TRBV7-2	TRBJ2-3	CASSPQGYTDTQYF	TGTGCCAGCAGCCCCCAGGGCTACACAGATACGCAGTATTTT
.	.	TRBV28	TRBJ2-7	CASSKHRGRGTYEQYF	TGTGCCAGCAGCAAACATCGGGGGAGAGGTACCTACGAGCAGTACTTC
.	.	TRBV7-4	TRBJ2-3	CASSLLGSQPTDTQYF	TGTGCCAGCAGCTTACTCGGATCCCAACCCACAGATACGCAGTATTTT
many	TRBD2	TRBV7-2	TRBJ2-7	CASSPRRAGLGEQYF	TGTGCCAGCAGCCCGAGACGAGCGGGATTAGGCGAGCAGTACTTC
few	TRBD1	TRBV7-2	TRBJ2-7	CASNLGGGSYEQYF	TGTGCCAGCAATTTAGGGGGCGGCTCCTACGAGCAGTACTTC
.	.	TRBV29-1	TRBJ2-3	CSVGRWARSTDTQYF	TGCAGCGTTGGACGCTGGGCTCGGTCGACAGATACGCAGTATTTT
few	.	TRBV20-1	TRBJ1-1	CSAPAPTENTEAFF	TGCAGTGCCCCGGCCCCGACGGAGAACACTGAAGCTTTCTTT
.	TRBD2	TRBV28	TRBJ2-1	CATGGGANEQFF	TGTGCCACCGGGGGGGGGGCCAATGAGCAGTTCTTC